This TCR beta chain was obtained from a study of blood T cell repertoires in COVID-19. Sequenced by immunoSEQ multiplex PCR; TCRdb stores in-frame clones only, minus some. Among some 65,000 clones listed, approximately 93% were seen once. Germline CDR1 reads SGHRS; CDR2 reads YFSETQ. CDR3 length: 15 amino acids. J lost 0 bases, V lost 2 bases, and 2 bases had no gene match. The chain carries TRBV5-1 and TRBJ2-5, with TRBD2 matching 9 bases. Sequenced: peripheral blood. This receptor was obtained from a man in his 70s with active COVID-19. DNA for the CDR3: TGCGCCAGCAGCTTCACTAGCGGGTACCAAGAGACCCAGTACTTC. This translates into CASSFTSGYQETQYF.